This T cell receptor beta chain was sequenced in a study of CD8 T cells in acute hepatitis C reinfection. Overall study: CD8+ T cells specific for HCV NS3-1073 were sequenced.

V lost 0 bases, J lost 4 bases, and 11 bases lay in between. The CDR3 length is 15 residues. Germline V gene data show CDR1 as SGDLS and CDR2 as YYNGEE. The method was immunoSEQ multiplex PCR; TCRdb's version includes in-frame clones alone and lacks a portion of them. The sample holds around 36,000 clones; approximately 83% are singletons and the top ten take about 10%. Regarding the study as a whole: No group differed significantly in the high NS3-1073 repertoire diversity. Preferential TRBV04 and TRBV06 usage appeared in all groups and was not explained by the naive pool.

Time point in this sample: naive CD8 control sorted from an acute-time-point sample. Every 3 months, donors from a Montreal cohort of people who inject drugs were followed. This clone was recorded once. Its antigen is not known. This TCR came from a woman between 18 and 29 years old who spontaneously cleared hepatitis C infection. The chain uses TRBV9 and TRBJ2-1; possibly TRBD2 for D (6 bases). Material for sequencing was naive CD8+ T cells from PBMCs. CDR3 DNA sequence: TGTGCCAGCAGCGTAGTTGGGACTCCTTACAATGAGCAGTTCTTC. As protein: CASSVVGTPYNEQFF.